The entry below gives a single TCR beta chain sequence along with its context. The study ran its PCR with 60 Vbeta and 13 Jbeta primers. Here immunoSEQ multiplex PCR was the method, and the copy in TCRdb shows in-frame clones only, minus some. The sample yields 140,000 to 150,000 clones, 70% seen once. The data stem from a study of cytomegalovirus exposure and HLA in healthy donors. This CDR3 is built from 15 residues. This receptor was identified in a woman aged 55-69 years in good health and CMV-seropositive. This chain joins TRBV21-1 and TRBJ2-2; the table gives TRBD1 as D, unverified against the DNA. TRBV21-1 is classified as a pseudogene. The source material was PBMCs. CDR3 loop: CASRGRDRGPGELFF. CDR3 in DNA: TGTGCCAGCAGAGGCCGGGACAGGGGGCCGGGGGAGCTGTTTTTT.